Listed below are T cell receptor beta chains from one sample, sequenced in a study of cytomegalovirus exposure and HLA in healthy donors. Generated by immunoSEQ multiplex PCR, the TCRdb table keeps only in-frame clones and is missing some. The data hold 150,000 to 200,000 clones, with roughly three quarters observed a single time. Sequenced material: PBMCs. The receptors stem from a male donor in good health and CMV-seropositive. Both conserved end residues are part of each CDR3. Fields, in order: CDR3 DNA, CDR3 protein, V gene, J gene, D gene, clone size. D genes are given only for firm matches. Rows may omit the clone size; those that give it use once, few, many or a size class.

TGTGCCAGCAGCTCCGGACAGCCCAATCAGCCCCAGCATTTT	CASSSGQPNQPQHF	TRBV11-2	TRBJ1-5	-	-
TGCGCCAGCAGCTGGGGACTAGCGGGGAAAGATACGCAGTATTTT	CASSWGLAGKDTQYF	TRBV5-1	TRBJ2-3	TRBD2	once
TGTGCCAGCAGGGGTCTAGGGGAAGGGAACACTGAAGCTTTCTTT	CASRGLGEGNTEAFF	TRBV27	TRBJ1-1	-	many
TGTGCCAGCAGTTCCCTAGCGGGGTGGTACGAGCAGTACTTC	CASSSLAGWYEQYF	TRBV6-5	TRBJ2-7	TRBD2	-
TGTGCCAGCAGTTCGACAGACTATAATTCACCCCTCCACTTT	CASSSTDYNSPLHF	TRBV7-9	TRBJ1-6	-	few
TGTGCCAGCAGCTTGGGGGGCACGGATACGCAGTATTTT	CASSLGGTDTQYF	TRBV5-4	TRBJ2-3	-	-
TGTGCCAGCAGCTTAAGCCAGCGATACCTTAATTATGGCTACACCTTC	CASSLSQRYLNYGYTF	TRBV13	TRBJ1-2	-	once
TGTGCCAGCAGCGCTGCTGGTGCCTCAGACAATGAGCAGTTCTTC	CASSAAGASDNEQFF	TRBV5-6	TRBJ2-1	-	-
TGTGCCAGCAGCTTAGCAGGGGTGGGAACTGAAGCTTTCTTT	CASSLAGVGTEAFF	TRBV7-9	TRBJ1-1	-	few
TGTGCCAGCAGTTACTCGGGGACACAGGAATACTATGGCTACACCTTC	CASSYSGTQEYYGYTF	TRBV6-5	TRBJ1-2	-	-
TGTGCCAGTAGTATGGCCAGGGTGAAAGAGACCCAGTACTTC	CASSMARVKETQYF	TRBV19	TRBJ2-5	-	-
TGTGCCAGCAGGTACCTCATGACAGGGAACACCGGGGAGCTGTTTTTT	CASRYLMTGNTGELFF	TRBV27	TRBJ2-2	-	-
TGTGCCAGCAGCTTAGCGGGGGGGCCAGATACGCAGTATTTT	CASSLAGGPDTQYF	TRBV11-2	TRBJ2-3	TRBD2	-
TGTGCCACCACGGACAGGCTGAACACTGAAGCTTTCTTT	CATTDRLNTEAFF	TRBV15	TRBJ1-1	TRBD1	-
TGTGCCAGCAGTGTTGGGACAGGCTCTGGAAACACCATATATTTT	CASSVGTGSGNTIYF	TRBV6-1	TRBJ1-3	TRBD1	-
TGTGCCAGCAGTTCCATCACCGGCGGGGGGAGAGAGCAGTACTTC	CASSSITGGGREQYF	TRBV27	TRBJ2-5	TRBD2	-
TGCGCCAGCAGCTCCTACCGGGACAGATTCGGGGAGCTGTTTTTT	CASSSYRDRFGELFF	TRBV5-1	TRBJ2-2	TRBD1	-
TGTGCCAGTAGTGCGACAGGGGGGCCCTACGAGCAGTACTTC	CASSATGGPYEQYF	TRBV19	TRBJ2-7	TRBD1	-
TGTGCCAGCAGCCAAGCACAGGGGGTGACCGGGGAGCTGTTTTTT	CASSQAQGVTGELFF	TRBV4-2	TRBJ2-2	TRBD1	-